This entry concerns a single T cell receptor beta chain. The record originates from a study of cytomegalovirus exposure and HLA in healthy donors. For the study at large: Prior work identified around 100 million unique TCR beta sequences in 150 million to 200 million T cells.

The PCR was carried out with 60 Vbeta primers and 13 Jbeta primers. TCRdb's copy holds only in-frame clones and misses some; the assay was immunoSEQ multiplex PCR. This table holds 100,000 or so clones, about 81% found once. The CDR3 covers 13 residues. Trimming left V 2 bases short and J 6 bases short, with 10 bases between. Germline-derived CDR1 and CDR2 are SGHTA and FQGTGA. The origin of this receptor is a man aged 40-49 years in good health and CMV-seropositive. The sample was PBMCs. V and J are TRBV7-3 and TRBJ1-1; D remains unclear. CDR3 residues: CASSLALRAEAFF. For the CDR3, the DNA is TGTGCCAGCAGCTTAGCCTTGAGAGCTGAAGCTTTCTTT.